Sequencing of this T cell receptor beta chain was carried out in a study of blood T cells in healthy people across ages. Healthy Caucasian individuals from Russia aged about 6 to 90 were enrolled as donors. Each donor gave approximately 9.1 milliliters of peripheral blood. Looked up from germline, CDR1 is DFQATT and CDR2 is SNEGSKA (reference sequence). The CDR3 extends over 12 amino acids. Trimming removed 0 bases at V and 6 bases at J, with 6 bases between. The authors ran a second PCR of about 6 to 11 cycles using a sample-barcoded 5' primer and a J-beta primer mix. Each CDR3 protein is one row after TCRdb ran MiXCR on the 5' RACE reads. Of 920,000 or so distinct CDR3 sequences in the sample, under 55% were seen once. This clonotype was detected only a few times.

This receptor was identified in a woman in her sixties in good health. The V gene is TRBV20-1, the J gene TRBJ2-1; no clear D. Source material: blood. DNA of the CDR3: TGCAGTGCTAGAGATAACACCAATGAGCAGTTCTTC. Protein: CSARDNTNEQFF.